The source of this T cell receptor (beta chain) is a study of T cell repertoires in cytomegalovirus infection. About the research overall: Public TCR beta signatures were indicative of both CMV infection and a matching HLA type. Study conclusions and caveats: Ex vivo responses were dominated by HLA-C-restricted CMV-specific TCR beta clonotypes.

Per the germline V gene, CDR1 is SGHVS and CDR2 is FQNEAQ. The CDR3 covers 17 residues. Trimming left V 1 base short and J 0 bases short, with 13 bases between. Concerning this clonotype: Its target is unknown.

TCRdb recomputed calls from the reads with MiXCR, one row per CDR3 protein. This repertoire shows about 89,000 distinct CDR3 sequences, less than 30% found once; its top ten account for approximately 71%. This rearrangement joins TRBV7-8 to TRBJ1-5; weak D call: TRBD1 (5 bases). This receptor was obtained from a human donor in good health (CMV status not recorded). Some clones in this sample may be carry-over from other donors' samples. The specimen comprised CD8+ T cells from cultured PBMCs, sampled from culture after CMV antigen stimulation. CDR3 in amino acids: CASSLGAGAYSNQPQHF. CDR3 nucleotide sequence: TGTGCCAGCAGCTTAGGGGCCGGGGCCTATAGCAATCAGCCCCAGCATTTT.